A single sample is the source of the 7 T cell receptor beta chains below, sequenced in a study of T cells in Graves' hyperthyroidism and ophthalmopathy. Researchers took RNA transcripts and amplified the TCR beta CDR3 regions from them. Researchers ran a first-round RT-PCR on the TCR CDR3 using the HTBI primer set. MiXCR was run by TCRdb on the multiplex PCR reads, yielding one entry per CDR3 protein. The sample consists of around 520,000 distinct CDR3 sequences, 12% to 15% of them appearing once. The sample taken for sequencing was blood. Receptors originate from a middle-aged woman with Graves' hyperthyroidism.

As for this clonotype: This clone may be a read error of a much larger clone one base away. The CDR3 nucleotides read TGTGCCAGCAGCTTAGGATCCAATCGGGACAACTCCTACGAGCAGTACTTC. As protein: CASSLGSNRDNSYEQYF. V and J are TRBV7-6 and TRBJ2-7; tentatively, D is TRBD1 (6 bases). This CDR3 comprises 17 residues. Trimming pared 1 base from V and 0 bases from J, leaving 16 bases between. Looked up from germline, CDR1 is SGHVS and CDR2 is FNYEAQ.

This clonotype turned up a few times. The chain couples TRBV20-1 to TRBJ2-3; 11 bases match TRBD2. V lost 2 bases to trimming and J lost 7 bases; unmatched junction nucleotides: 5. Germline V CDR1 and CDR2: DFQATT, SNEGSKA (reference sequence). The CDR3 has 14 amino acids. This CDR3 reads CSARTSGSVNTQYF. CDR3 nucleotide sequence: TGCAGTGCTAGAACTAGCGGGAGCGTGAATACGCAGTATTTT.

This clonotype was picked up many times. The chain combines TRBV4-1 with TRBJ2-3; TRBD1 or TRBD2 may be the D gene (5 bases each). The V gene lost 8 bases and the J gene lost 4 bases, with 13 bases spanning the gap. The CDR3 covers 13 residues. CDR1 is MGHRA, CDR2 YSYEKL, per germline. Written as DNA, the CDR3 is TGCGCCAGCGAGGGCAGGGACCCAGATACGCAGTATTTT. It yields the protein CASEGRDPDTQYF.

With respect to this clonotype: It may be a read error: a sequence one base away is much more abundant. It is likely a read error, because the conserved phenylalanine at the end of the CDR3 is missing. The chain couples TRBV12-3 or TRBV12-4 to TRBJ2-2; tentatively, D is TRBD1 (6 bases). Trimming removed 8 bases at V and 4 bases at J, with 11 bases between. The CDR3 runs to 13 residues. CDR3 sequence: CASGTGRTGELFS. The CDR3 DNA reads TGTGCCAGCGGTACAGGGCGCACCGGGGAGCTGTTTTCT.

The rearrangement links TRBV5-4 to TRBJ2-3, with D unclear. The CDR3 spans 13 residues. Germline CDR1 and CDR2: SGHNT and YYREEE (reference sequence). V was trimmed by 2 bases and J by 2 bases, leaving 6 bases between them. CDR3 sequence reads: CASSFKLTDTQYF. In DNA form, the CDR3 reads TGTGCCAGCAGCTTCAAACTCACAGATACGCAGTATTTT.

The rearrangement joins TRBV6-1 to TRBJ2-6; D unresolved. Germline-derived CDR1 and CDR2 are MNHNS and SASEGT. Trimming took 6 bases from V and 2 from J, leaving 5 bases between them. The CDR3 loop spans 13 amino acids. The CDR3 here is CASRSPGANVLTF. The CDR3 region has the DNA TGTGCCAGCAGGTCGCCTGGGGCCAACGTCCTGACTTTC.

This clonotype occurred many times. The J gene is TRBJ2-7, the V gene TRBV2; possible D gene TRBD1, 6 bases. Trimming removed 4 bases at V and 6 bases at J, with 16 bases between. Germline CDR1 reads SNHLY; CDR2 reads FYNNEI. This CDR3 contains 14 residues. The CDR3 protein is CASSGGAGVGEQYF. The CDR3 DNA follows: TGTGCCAGCAGTGGAGGCGCAGGGGTCGGCGAGCAGTACTTC.